This record covers a single T cell receptor (beta chain). Its antigen is not identified. The sample is drawn from a study of PD-1 blockade in classical Hodgkin lymphoma. Study-wide points: Patients with a complete response exhibited baseline diversity comparable to newly diagnosed patients. Newly diagnosed patients reportedly had lower baseline TCR diversity than healthy donors.

V was trimmed by 0 bases and J by 3 bases, leaving 8 bases between them. The CDR3 spans 15 residues. Germline V gene sequence: CDR1 LGHNA, CDR2 YSLEER. Sequenced by immunoSEQ multiplex PCR; TCRdb stores in-frame clones only, minus some. The sample records about 37,000 clones, 76% being singletons. Exposure to brentuximab vedotin varied, and each patient had relapsed following autologous stem cell transplantation. The clonotype originates from a human donor with classical Hodgkin lymphoma. The chain recombines TRBV4-3 with TRBJ1-4; D call uncertain. The starting material was peripheral blood mononuclear cells (PBMCs), obtained at baseline. DNA for the CDR3: TGCGCCAGCAGCCAAGAGTGGGCTGCTAATGAAAAACTGTTTTTT. Its protein is CASSQEWAANEKLFF.